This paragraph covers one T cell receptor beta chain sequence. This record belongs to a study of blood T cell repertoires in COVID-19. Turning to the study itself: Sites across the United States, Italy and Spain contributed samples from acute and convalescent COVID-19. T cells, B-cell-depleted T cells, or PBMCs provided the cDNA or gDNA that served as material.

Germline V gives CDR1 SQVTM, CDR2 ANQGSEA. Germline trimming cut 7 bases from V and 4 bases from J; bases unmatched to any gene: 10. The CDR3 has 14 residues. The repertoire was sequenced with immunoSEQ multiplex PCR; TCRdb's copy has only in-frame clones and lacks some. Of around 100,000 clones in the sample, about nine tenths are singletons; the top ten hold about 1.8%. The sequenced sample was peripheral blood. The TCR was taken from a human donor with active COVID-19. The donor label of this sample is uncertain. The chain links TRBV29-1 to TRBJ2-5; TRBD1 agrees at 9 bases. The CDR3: CSAPGQGVGETQYF. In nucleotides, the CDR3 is TGCAGCGCCCCGGGACAGGGTGTAGGAGAGACCCAGTACTTC. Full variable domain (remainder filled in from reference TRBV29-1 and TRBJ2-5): SAVISQKPSRDICQRGTSLTIQCQVDSQVTMMFWYRQQPGQSLTLIATANQGSEATYESGFVIDKFPISRPNLTFSTLTVSNMSPEDSSIYLCSAPGQGVGETQYFGPGTRLLVL.